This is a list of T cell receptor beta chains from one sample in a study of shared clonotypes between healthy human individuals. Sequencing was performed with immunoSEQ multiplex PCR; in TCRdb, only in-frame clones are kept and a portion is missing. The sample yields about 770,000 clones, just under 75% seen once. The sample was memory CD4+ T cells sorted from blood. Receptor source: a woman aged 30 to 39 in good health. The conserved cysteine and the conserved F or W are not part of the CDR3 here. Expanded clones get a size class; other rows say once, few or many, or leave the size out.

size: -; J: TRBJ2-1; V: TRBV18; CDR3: ASSPLQGRDEQF
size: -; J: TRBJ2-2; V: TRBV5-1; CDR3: ASSLGAGTRLTGELF
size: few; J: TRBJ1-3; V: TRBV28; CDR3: ASRGTGHHSGNTIY
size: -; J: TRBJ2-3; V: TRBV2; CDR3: ASSGGETVAGGIEDTQY
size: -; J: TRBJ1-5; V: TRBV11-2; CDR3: ASSYGTGTNQPQH
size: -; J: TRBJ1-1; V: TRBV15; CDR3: ATSREKGNTEAF
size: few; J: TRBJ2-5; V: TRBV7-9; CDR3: ASSLARVGTGGETQY
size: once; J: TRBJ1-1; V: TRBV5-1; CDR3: ASSYRQQGATEAF
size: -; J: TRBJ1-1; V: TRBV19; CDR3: ASSQRRGSTEAF
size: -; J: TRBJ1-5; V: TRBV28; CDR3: ASSLGAVLGGSGQPQH
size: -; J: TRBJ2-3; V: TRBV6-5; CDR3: ASSSSLAAITDTQY
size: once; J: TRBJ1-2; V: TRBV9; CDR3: ASSAPGQGILSSYGYT
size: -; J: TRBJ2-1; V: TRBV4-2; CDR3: ASSRGLAGGNEQF
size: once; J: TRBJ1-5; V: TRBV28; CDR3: ASSVHHGSNQPQH
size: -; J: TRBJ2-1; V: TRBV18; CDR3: ASSPGLADYNEQF
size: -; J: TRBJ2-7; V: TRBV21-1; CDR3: ASSTGEVCDLEQY
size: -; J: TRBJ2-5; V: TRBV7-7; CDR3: ASSFTIQETQY
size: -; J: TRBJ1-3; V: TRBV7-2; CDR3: ASSPYVLSGNTIY
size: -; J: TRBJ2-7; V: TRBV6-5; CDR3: ASSYRSRLAGEQY
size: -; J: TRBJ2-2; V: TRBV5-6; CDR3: ASSEDRAGELF
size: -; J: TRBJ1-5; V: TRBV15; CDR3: ATPSRGQGGGQPQH
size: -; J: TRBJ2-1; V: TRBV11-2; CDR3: ASSLLGRDEQF
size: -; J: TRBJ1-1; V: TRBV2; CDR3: AREGQGVAAF
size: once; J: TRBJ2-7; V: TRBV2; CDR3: ASSELAGSSYEQY
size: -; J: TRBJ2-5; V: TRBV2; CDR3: ASSTGTSGPGETQY
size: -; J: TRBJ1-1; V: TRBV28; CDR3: ASSAGSQDFAEAF
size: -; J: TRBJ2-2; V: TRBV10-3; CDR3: AISESTLGGTGELF
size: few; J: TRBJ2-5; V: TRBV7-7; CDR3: ASSWGGPSGETQY
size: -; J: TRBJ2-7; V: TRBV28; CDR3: ASSLDGPGGHEQY
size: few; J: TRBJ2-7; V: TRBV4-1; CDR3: ASSPAADDPLLGYEQY
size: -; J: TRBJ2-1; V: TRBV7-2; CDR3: ASSLAGASHNEQF
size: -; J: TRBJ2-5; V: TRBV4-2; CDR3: ASSRGTKETQY
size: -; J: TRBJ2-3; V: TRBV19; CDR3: ASRDSTDTQY
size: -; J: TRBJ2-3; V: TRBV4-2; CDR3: ASSQDMGGADTQY
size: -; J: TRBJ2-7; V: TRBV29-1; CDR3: SVEEGGYEQY
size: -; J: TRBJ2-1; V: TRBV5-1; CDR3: ASSSAGGYNEQF
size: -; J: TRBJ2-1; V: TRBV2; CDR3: ASRPGTHNEQF
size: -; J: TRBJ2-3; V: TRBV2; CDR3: ASKEMGTDTQY
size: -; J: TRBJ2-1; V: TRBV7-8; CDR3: ASSRGRGLAGVNEQF
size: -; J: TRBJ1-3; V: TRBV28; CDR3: ASAPGGKDTIY
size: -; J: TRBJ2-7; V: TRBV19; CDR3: ASSSGLAGRYEQY
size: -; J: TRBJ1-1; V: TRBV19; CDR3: ASSKGGWNTEAF
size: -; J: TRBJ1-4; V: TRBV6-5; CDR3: ASSYSRAATNEKLF
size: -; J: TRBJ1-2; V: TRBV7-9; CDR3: ASSSHHAGRPVGYT
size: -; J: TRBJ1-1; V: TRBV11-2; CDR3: ASRLATGGANTEAF
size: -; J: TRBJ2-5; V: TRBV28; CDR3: ASSLGAAPTRETQY
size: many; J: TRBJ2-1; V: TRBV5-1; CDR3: ASSDRLAGVNEQF
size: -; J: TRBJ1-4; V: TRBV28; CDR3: ASSVGGANEKLF
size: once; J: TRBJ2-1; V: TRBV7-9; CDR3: ASSLGSVYNEQF
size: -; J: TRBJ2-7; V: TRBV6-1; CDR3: ASSRQGYEQY
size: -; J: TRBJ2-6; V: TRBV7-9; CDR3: ASSLALGTGANVLT
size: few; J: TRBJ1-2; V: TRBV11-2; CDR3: ASSLDGYGYT
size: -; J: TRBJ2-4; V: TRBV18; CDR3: ASSPPGALDIQY
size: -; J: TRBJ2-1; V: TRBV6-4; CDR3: ASSGEGAYNEQF
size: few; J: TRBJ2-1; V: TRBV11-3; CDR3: ASSLAGTSYNEQF
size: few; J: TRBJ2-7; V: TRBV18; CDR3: ASSRDSGNEQY
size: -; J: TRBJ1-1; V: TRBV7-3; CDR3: ASAGTANTEAF
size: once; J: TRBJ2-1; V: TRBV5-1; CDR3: ASSSGLAVSSYNEQF
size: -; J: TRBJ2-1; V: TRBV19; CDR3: ASRMDRGAEQF
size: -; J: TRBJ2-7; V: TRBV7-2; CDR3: ASSLRTASYEQY